This entry is about one T cell receptor beta chain. Donors had no recently reported acute infections or vaccinations and were HIV-negative. Unsorted samples relied on some 90 million PBMCs, which served as the source of genomic DNA. Germline V lookup: CDR1 MNHEY, CDR2 SVGAGI. J lost 1 base, V lost 5 bases, and 3 bases had no gene match. The CDR3 has 15 amino acids. The data originate from a study of shared clonotypes between healthy human individuals. With ten immunoSEQ deep assay plates, unsorted PBMC DNA underwent sequencing. Per the study methods: Junction-only immunoSEQ sequences carried no quality scores, so filtering differed. Profiled with immunoSEQ multiplex PCR; TCRdb holds only in-frame clones, not every one. That table is the source of V, J and clone size, and D and trimming were worked out from the DNA. The sample lists about 490,000 clones; around 80% were seen once.

The TCR sequence derives from a woman aged 40 to 50 in good health. Some clones in this sample may be carry-over from other donors' samples. Material: PBMCs. The chain combines TRBV6-5 with TRBJ2-3, with 10 bases matching TRBD2. In DNA form, the CDR3 reads TGTGCCAGCAGTCCCGGGACTAGCGGCACAGATACGCAGTATTTT. Translated: CASSPGTSGTDTQYF.